Detailed here is one TCR beta chain. Its antigen is currently unknown. Trimming left V 1 base short and J 0 bases short, with 9 bases between. There are 15 residues in the CDR3. CDR1 and CDR2 (germline): SGHDN, FVKESK. TCRdb keeps only in-frame clones here, not all; method: immunoSEQ multiplex PCR. The data hold over 55,000 clones, with 90% observed a single time. The sample comes from a study of graft-versus-host responses after intestinal transplantation. Points from the study as a whole: Allografts of patients with graft-donor T cell macrochimerism showed high graft-versus-host to host-versus-graft clone ratios. Early post-transplant HvG declines showed an association with peak circulating GvH clone levels. Recipient marrow harbored GvH clones, some of which surfaced first in ileum or blood.

This specimen was unstimulated CD8+ T cells sorted from spleen or lymph node cells, taken before intestinal transplant. This sequence joins TRBV14 and TRBJ2-5; D perhaps matches TRBD1 (5 bases). The TCR originated in a human donor who received an intestinal transplant. In DNA, the CDR3 is TGTGCCAGCAGCCAAGGACAGAGGTACCAAGAGACCCAGTACTTC. This encodes CASSQGQRYQETQYF.